Presented here are 3 T cell receptor beta chains from one specimen sequenced in a study of blood T cell repertoires in COVID-19. Method: immunoSEQ multiplex PCR; TCRdb's copy keeps in-frame clones and lacks some. In the table there are tens of thousands of clones, around three quarters of which are singletons. Sequencing used peripheral blood. Source of these receptors: a woman aged 65 to 85 with acute or convalescent COVID-19.

The genes are TRBV5-1 and TRBJ2-1; possibly TRBD2 for D (6 bases). Deletions cut 4 bases from V and 7 bases from J, with 21 bases between. The CDR3 has 16 residues. Germline CDR1 reads SGHRS; CDR2 reads YFSETQ. For the CDR3, the DNA is TGCGCCAGCAGCCCCGGGACTCTGAGTTTTGGTAATGAGCAGTTCTTC. Its translation: CASSPGTLSFGNEQFF.

The rearrangement links TRBV3-1 (or the pseudogene TRBV3-2) to TRBJ1-2, with D unclear. Trimming took off 1 base at V and 6 bases at J, with 6 bases between the two ends. This CDR3 spans 12 amino acids. Germline V gene lookup returns CDR1 LGHDT and CDR2 YNNKEL (reference sequence). CDR3 sequence reads: CASSQGADGYTF. The CDR3 DNA reads as TGTGCCAGCAGCCAAGGAGCTGATGGCTACACCTTC.

The chain has TRBV4-2 and TRBJ2-5, with 9 bases fitting TRBD2. The CDR3 loop spans 16 amino acids. The ends lost 4 bases at V and 4 bases at J; junction bases unmatched: 10. Germline loops: CDR1 LGHNA, CDR2 YNFKEQ. CDR3 nucleotide sequence: TGTGCCAGCAGCCGAAACGCGGGGGGGCCCCGAGAGACCCAGTACTTC. Encoded protein: CASSRNAGGPRETQYF.